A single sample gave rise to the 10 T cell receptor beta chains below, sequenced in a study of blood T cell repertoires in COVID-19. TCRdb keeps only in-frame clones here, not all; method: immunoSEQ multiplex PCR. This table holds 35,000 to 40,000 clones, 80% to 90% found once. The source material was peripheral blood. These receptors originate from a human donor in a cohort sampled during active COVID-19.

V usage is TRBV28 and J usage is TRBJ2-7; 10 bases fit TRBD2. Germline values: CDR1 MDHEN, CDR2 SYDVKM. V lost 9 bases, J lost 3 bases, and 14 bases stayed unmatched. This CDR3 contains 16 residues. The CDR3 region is CASDPRRTSGNYEQYF. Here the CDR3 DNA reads TGTGCCAGTGACCCGAGGAGGACTAGCGGAAACTACGAGCAGTACTTC.

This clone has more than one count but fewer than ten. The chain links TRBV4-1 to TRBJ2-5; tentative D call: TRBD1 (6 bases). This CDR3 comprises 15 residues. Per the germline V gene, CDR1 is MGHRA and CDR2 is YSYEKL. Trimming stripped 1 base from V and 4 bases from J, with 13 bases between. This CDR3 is CASSQGQGKGETQYF. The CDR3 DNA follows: TGCGCCAGCAGCCAAGGGCAGGGGAAGGGAGAGACCCAGTACTTC.

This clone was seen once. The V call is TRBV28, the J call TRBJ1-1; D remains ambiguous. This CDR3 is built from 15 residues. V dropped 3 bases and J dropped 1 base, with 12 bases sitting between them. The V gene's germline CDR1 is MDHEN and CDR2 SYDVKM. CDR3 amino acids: CASSFETGTNTEAFF. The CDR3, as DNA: TGTGCCAGCAGTTTCGAGACTGGAACGAACACTGAAGCTTTCTTT. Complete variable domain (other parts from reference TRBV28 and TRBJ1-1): DVKVTQSSRYLVKRTGEKVFLECVQDMDHENMFWYRQDPGLGLRLIYFSYDVKMKEKGDIPEGYSVSREKKERFSLILESASTNQTSMYLCASSFETGTNTEAFFGQGTRLTVV.

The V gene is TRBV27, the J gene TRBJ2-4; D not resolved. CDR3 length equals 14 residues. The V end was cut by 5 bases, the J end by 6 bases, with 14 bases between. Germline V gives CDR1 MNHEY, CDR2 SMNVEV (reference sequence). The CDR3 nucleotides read TGTGCCAGCAGTACTCCACTTACCTCAAACATTCAGTACTTC. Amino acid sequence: CASSTPLTSNIQYF.

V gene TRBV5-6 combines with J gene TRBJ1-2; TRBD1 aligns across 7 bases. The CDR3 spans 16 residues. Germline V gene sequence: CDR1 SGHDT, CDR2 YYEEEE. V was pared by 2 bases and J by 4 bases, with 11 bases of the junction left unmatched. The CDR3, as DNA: TGTGCCAGCAGCTTCCAGACAGGGCCCAGGGGCTATGGCTACACCTTC. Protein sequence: CASSFQTGPRGYGYTF. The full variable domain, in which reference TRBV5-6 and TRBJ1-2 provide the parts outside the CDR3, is DAGVTQSPTHLIKTRGQQVTLRCSPKSGHDTVSWYQQALGQGPQFIFQYYEEEERQRGNFPDRFSGHQFPNYSSELNVNALLLGDSALYLCASSFQTGPRGYGYTFGSGTRLTVV.

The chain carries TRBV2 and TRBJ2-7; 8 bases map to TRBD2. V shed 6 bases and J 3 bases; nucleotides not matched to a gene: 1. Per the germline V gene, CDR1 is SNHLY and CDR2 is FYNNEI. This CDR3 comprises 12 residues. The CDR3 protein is CASRAGGYEQYF. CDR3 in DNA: TGTGCCAGCAGGGCGGGGGGCTACGAGCAGTACTTC.

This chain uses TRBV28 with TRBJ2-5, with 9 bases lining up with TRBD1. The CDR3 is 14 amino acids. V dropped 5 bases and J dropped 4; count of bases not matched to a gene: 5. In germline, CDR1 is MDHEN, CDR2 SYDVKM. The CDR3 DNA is TGTGCCAGCAGTCCATCGGGACAGGGAGAGACCCAGTACTTC. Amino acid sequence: CASSPSGQGETQYF.

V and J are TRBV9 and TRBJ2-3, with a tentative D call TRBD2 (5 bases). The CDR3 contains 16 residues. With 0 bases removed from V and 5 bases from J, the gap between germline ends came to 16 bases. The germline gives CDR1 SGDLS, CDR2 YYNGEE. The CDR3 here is CASSVVSSGNGDTQYF. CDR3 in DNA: TGTGCCAGCAGCGTAGTATCGTCGGGGAATGGAGATACGCAGTATTTT.

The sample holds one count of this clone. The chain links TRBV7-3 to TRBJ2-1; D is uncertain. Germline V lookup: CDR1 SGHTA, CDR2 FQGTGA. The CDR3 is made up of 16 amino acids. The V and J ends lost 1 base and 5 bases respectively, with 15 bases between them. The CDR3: CASSLRAISRNNEQFF. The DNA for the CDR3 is TGTGCCAGCAGCTTAAGAGCGATATCTAGAAACAATGAGCAGTTCTTC.

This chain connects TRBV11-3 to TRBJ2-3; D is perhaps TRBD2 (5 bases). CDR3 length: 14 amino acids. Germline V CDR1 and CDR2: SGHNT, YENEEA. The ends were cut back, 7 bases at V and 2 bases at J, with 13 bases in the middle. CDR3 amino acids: CASKESGYTDTQYF. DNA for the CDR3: TGTGCCAGCAAGGAAAGCGGATACACAGATACGCAGTATTTT. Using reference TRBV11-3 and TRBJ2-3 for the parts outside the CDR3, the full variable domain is EAGVVQSPRYKIIEKKQPVAFWCNPISGHNTLYWYLQNLGQGPELLIRYENEEAVDDSQLPKDRFSAERLKGVDSTLKIQPAELGDSAVYLCASKESGYTDTQYFGPGTRLTVL.